This T cell receptor beta chain comes out of a study of OX40 agonist ivuxolimab in advanced cancers. The overall study: Partial responses were achieved by three patients, one with hepatocellular carcinoma and two with cutaneous melanoma.

Study findings and constraints: Circulating CD4+ and CD8+ T cells showed clonal expansion by week 6 at 0.1 to 3.0 mg/kg.

The germline V and J ends were trimmed by 0 bases and 4 bases, with 14 bases remaining between them. The V gene's germline CDR1 is MGHRA and CDR2 YSYEKL. The CDR3 runs to 16 residues. Assay used: immunoSEQ multiplex PCR; TCRdb lists only in-frame clones, some missing. This repertoire shows over 20,000 clones, roughly 78% found once; its top ten account for over 1.1%. The table lists this clone with a few counts. Its antigen is unknown. This clonotype was obtained from an adult with an advanced solid tumor such as melanoma, head and neck, liver or kidney cancer. Sequenced here: CD4+ or CD8+ T cells sorted from blood, sampled in a trial of the OX40 agonist ivuxolimab. The V gene is TRBV4-1, the J gene TRBJ2-3, with a weak D call TRBD1 (6 bases). The CDR3 region has the DNA TGCGCCAGCAGCCAAGATTGGGGGCTAGAAGCAGATACGCAGTATTTT. This codes for CASSQDWGLEADTQYF.